This passage covers 28 T cell receptor beta chains from one sample sequenced in a study of shared clonotypes between healthy human individuals. TCRdb's table, derived via immunoSEQ multiplex PCR, lists solely in-frame clones and lacks some. The repertoire includes under 1,100,000 clones, around 82% of them detected once, and 0.55% to 0.7% sits in the top ten. The material sequenced was memory CD4+ T cells from PBMCs. The subset denotes: CD45RA-negative fraction. The receptors come from a man aged 18 to 30 in good health. Some clones in this sample may be carry-over from other donors' samples.

This clone was counted a single time. DNA of the CDR3: TGTGCCAGCAGGAGTCAGGGACCAAATCAGCCCCAGCATTTT. It translates to CASRSQGPNQPQHF. J is TRBJ1-5 and V is TRBV25-1; a weak D match, TRBD1 (5 bases). Trimming cost V 6 bases and J 4 bases, with 13 bases left between them. CDR3 size: 14 residues. Per the germline V gene, CDR1 is MGHDK and CDR2 is SYGVNS.

This chain connects TRBV4-3 to TRBJ2-3; TRBD1 or TRBD2 may be the D gene (6 bases each). There are 17 residues in the CDR3. Germline loops: CDR1 LGHNA, CDR2 YSLEER. Trimming left V 0 bases short and J 3 bases short, with 16 bases between. The CDR3 nucleotides are TGCGCCAGCAGCCAAGAGTTTTACGGGGGCTCAACAGATACGCAGTATTTT. This encodes CASSQEFYGGSTDTQYF.

The V gene is TRBV7-7, the J gene TRBJ2-5, with 9 bases lining up with TRBD2. This CDR3 has 14 residues. In germline, CDR1 is SSHAT, CDR2 FNYEAQ (reference sequence). With V trimmed by 5 bases and J by 5 bases, 6 bases remained unmatched. The CDR3 DNA reads TGTGCCAGCAGCCCAGGGACTAGCTCGGAGACCCAGTACTTC. It codes for CASSPGTSSETQYF.

This chain connects TRBV18 to TRBJ1-4, with 7 nucleotides matching TRBD1. The CDR3 has 15 residues. Losses at the gene ends were 3 bases for V and 4 bases for J; bases not matched to a gene: 5. Germline V gene lookup returns CDR1 KGHSH and CDR2 LQKENI. The CDR3 spells CASSPGQSFNEKLFF. The CDR3 bases are TGTGCCAGCTCACCGGGACAGTCTTTTAATGAAAAACTGTTTTTT.

This clone was recorded a few times. The chain combines TRBV7-9 with TRBJ2-5; D could derive from TRBD1 or TRBD2 (5 bases each). CDR3 length: 15 amino acids. Germline V lookup: CDR1 SEHNR, CDR2 FQNEAQ (reference sequence). V was shortened by 4 bases and J by 10 bases, with 22 bases between the two germline ends. The CDR3 DNA follows: TGTGCCAGCAGCTCTCAGCGGCGGGCCCAAGGGGACCAGTACTTC. Its translation is CASSSQRRAQGDQYF.

The chain employs TRBV7-2 and TRBJ1-1; D gene unclear. This CDR3 spans 13 amino acids. Germline V gene sequence: CDR1 SGHTA, CDR2 FQGNSA. Trimming removed 3 bases from V and 4 bases from J, with 9 bases in between. In DNA form, the CDR3 reads TGTGCCAGCAGCTTGTCGGACGTCACTGAAGCTTTCTTT. It yields the protein CASSLSDVTEAFF.

The rearrangement links TRBV27 to TRBJ2-1, with 12 bases lining up with TRBD2. The CDR3 length is 16 residues. Per the germline V gene, CDR1 is MNHEY and CDR2 is SMNVEV (reference sequence). With V trimmed by 6 bases and J by 4 bases, 7 bases remained unmatched. In nucleotides, the CDR3 is TGTGCCAGCAGCCCCGTAGGGACTAGCGGGTACAATGAGCAGTTCTTC. Its translation: CASSPVGTSGYNEQFF.

The chain has TRBV5-1 and TRBJ2-7, with 10 bases matching TRBD1. Trimming removed 3 bases from V and 2 bases from J; junction bases left unmatched: 5. Germline CDR1 SGHRS, CDR2 YFSETQ. This CDR3 has 15 residues. For the CDR3, the DNA is TGCGCCAGCAGCTCTCGGACAGGGGGAGCCTACGAGCAGTACTTC. This gives the protein CASSSRTGGAYEQYF.

A remark on this clone: The same CDR3 arises from other DNA sequences in this sample as well. This rearrangement joins TRBV19 to TRBJ2-6; 7 bases agree with TRBD1. Germline trimming cut 5 bases from V and 4 bases from J; bases unmatched to any gene: 5. Germline values: CDR1 LNHDA, CDR2 SQIVND (reference sequence). The CDR3 has 15 amino acids. For the CDR3, the DNA is TGTGCCAGTAGTCGAACAGGGGCGGGGGCCAACGTCCTGACTTTC. It is translated as CASSRTGAGANVLTF. Supplemented by reference TRBV19 and TRBJ2-6, the full variable domain reads DGGITQSPKYLFRKEGQNVTLSCEQNLNHDAMYWYRQDPGQGLRLIYYSQIVNDFQKGDIAEGYSVSREKKESFPLTVTSAQKNPTAFYLCASSRTGAGANVLTFGAGSRLTVL.

V is TRBV2 and J is TRBJ2-7, with TRBD1 matching over 10 bases. The CDR3 contains 18 residues. Germline V gene lookup returns CDR1 SNHLY and CDR2 FYNNEI. V shed 0 bases, J shed 6 bases, and the junction held 14 bases outside the gene matches. The DNA for the CDR3 is TGTGCCAGCAGTGAAGCGGGACAGGGGCCCAAGGGTAATCCCGAGCAGTACTTC. It codes for CASSEAGQGPKGNPEQYF. Variable domain in full (rest from reference TRBV2 and TRBJ2-7): EPEVTQTPSHQVTQMGQEVILRCVPISNHLYFYWYRQILGQKVEFLVSFYNNEISEKSEIFDDQFSVERPDGSNFTLKIRSTKLEDSAMYFCASSEAGQGPKGNPEQYFGPGTRLTVT.

The genes are TRBV4-1 and TRBJ1-6; no clear D gene. The CDR3 extends over 13 amino acids. V was clipped by 4 bases and J by 14 bases, with 15 bases between them. Germline CDR1 and CDR2: MGHRA and YSYEKL. The CDR3 reads CASSPSPARALHF. The CDR3 nucleotides read TGCGCCAGCAGCCCCTCGCCAGCGCGGGCCCTCCACTTT.

The chain employs TRBV28 and TRBJ2-4, with D uncertain. In germline, CDR1 is MDHEN, CDR2 SYDVKM. The V gene lost 8 bases and the J gene lost 8 bases, with 16 bases spanning the gap. The CDR3 sequence is 13 residues long. The CDR3 bases are TGTGCCAGCCGGCTGGCTGGAACGGACATTCAGTACTTC. It translates to CASRLAGTDIQYF.

The chain couples TRBV9 to TRBJ1-4; D may be TRBD1 (5 bases). The V gene's germline CDR1 is SGDLS and CDR2 YYNGEE. The CDR3 contains 15 residues. V dropped 1 base and J dropped 8 bases, with 15 bases sitting between them. CDR3 coding DNA: TGTGCCAGCAGCGTAACAGGCCTGTCGCGGGAAAAACTGTTTTTT. This encodes CASSVTGLSREKLFF.

With regard to this clone: Other DNA sequences of this sample code for an identical CDR3. Here the CDR3 reads CASSQGVNEKLFF. In DNA, the CDR3 is TGTGCCAGCAGCCAGGGAGTTAATGAAAAACTGTTTTTT. This rearrangement joins TRBV4-2 to TRBJ1-4; D is unresolved. This CDR3 is 13 amino acids long. Germline values: CDR1 LGHNA, CDR2 YNFKEQ. V lost 3 bases to trimming and J lost 4 bases, with 6 bases between them.

This clone was detected a few times. The rearrangement joins TRBV29-1 to TRBJ2-1; possible D gene TRBD1, 6 bases. V was clipped by 4 bases and J by 0 bases, with 13 bases between them. The germline CDR1 and CDR2 sequences are SQVTM and ANQGSEA. There are 15 residues in the CDR3. The DNA of the CDR3 is TGCAGCGTTGCAGGGACATACCACTCCTACAATGAGCAGTTCTTC. Translating gives CSVAGTYHSYNEQFF.

This rearrangement joins TRBV6-5 to TRBJ2-7; 11 nucleotides agree with TRBD2. Germline CDR1 MNHEY, CDR2 SVGAGI. This CDR3 region has 15 residues. The ends lost 8 bases at V and 6 bases at J; junction bases unmatched: 12. DNA of the CDR3: TGTGCCAGCCAGGGCCGGACTAGCGGGCGCGGCGAGCAGTACTTC. It yields the protein CASQGRTSGRGEQYF.

CDR3 sequence (DNA): TGTGCCAGCAGCCCAGGACAGGGGCGCTATGGCTACACCTTC. Translation gives CASSPGQGRYGYTF. The chain combines TRBV7-2 with TRBJ1-2; 9 bases are a match to TRBD1. Germline assignment: CDR1 SGHTA and CDR2 FQGNSA. Trimming took 5 bases from V and 4 from J; bases not matched to a gene: 5. The CDR3 runs to 14 residues.

The rearrangement links TRBV4-1 to TRBJ2-5; no clear D. V lost 1 base, J lost 11 bases, and 20 bases lay in between. CDR3 length equals 15 residues. Germline CDR1 and CDR2: MGHRA and YSYEKL. The CDR3 DNA follows: TGCGCCAGCAGCCAAGCGGCCGTAGGCGGCTACGAACAGTACTTC. It translates to CASSQAAVGGYEQYF.

The sample holds many counts of this clone. The V call is TRBV11-1, the J call TRBJ2-1, with 7 bases aligning to TRBD1. V lost 3 bases to trimming and J lost 13 bases; unmatched junction nucleotides: 6. The germline V gene has CDR1 SGHAT and CDR2 FQDESV (reference sequence). The CDR3 totals 12 residues. As DNA, the CDR3 is TGTGCCAGCAGCTTGACAGCAGGGGGACAGTTCTTC. Translating it yields CASSLTAGGQFF.

This chain joins TRBV4-1 and TRBJ2-3; D not certain. Trimming cost V 0 bases and J 3 bases, with 16 bases left between them. This CDR3 is built from 17 residues. Germline V gene lookup returns CDR1 MGHRA and CDR2 YSYEKL. The DNA for the CDR3 is TGCGCCAGCAGCCAAGACTCAGGAGCCTCCTGGACAGATACGCAGTATTTT. The encoded protein is CASSQDSGASWTDTQYF.

The chain combines TRBV7-9 with TRBJ1-3; 7 positions match TRBD1. The germline V gene encodes CDR1 SEHNR and CDR2 FQNEAQ (reference sequence). The J segment lost 0 bases and the V segment lost 3 bases, leaving 2 bases of the junction unmatched. CDR3 size: 15 residues. The CDR3 DNA sequence: TGTGCCAGCAGCTTCGACAGGGACTCTGGAAACACCATATATTTT. Translation: CASSFDRDSGNTIYF.

The chain recombines TRBV29-1 with TRBJ1-2; D remains unclear. CDR1 SQVTM and CDR2 ANQGSEA come from the germline V gene. V was clipped by 3 bases and J by 4 bases, with 9 bases between them. The CDR3 length is 12 residues. This CDR3 reads CSVESLPYGYTF. CDR3 sequence (DNA): TGCAGCGTTGAGTCTCTACCCTATGGCTACACCTTC.

This clone was recorded once. The V gene is TRBV6-5, the J gene TRBJ2-7; unclear D gene. The CDR3 covers 11 residues. Germline CDR1 reads MNHEY; CDR2 reads SVGAGI. The germline V and J ends were trimmed by 7 bases and 0 bases, with 4 bases remaining between them. CDR3 nucleotides: TGTGCCAGCAAGTCCTCCTACGAGCAGTACTTC. The encoded protein is CASKSSYEQYF.

V is TRBV27 and J is TRBJ2-4; the match to TRBD1 covers 8 bases. With 5 bases clipped from V and 0 bases from J, the junction kept 21 bases outside the gene matches. The CDR3 sequence is 21 residues long. CDR1 and CDR2 (germline): MNHEY, SMNVEV (reference sequence). The CDR3 nucleotides are TGTGCCAGCAGTCCACACCTGACAGGGGAGGTGGCTGGGCTAGCCAAAAACATTCAGTACTTC. This codes for CASSPHLTGEVAGLAKNIQYF.

J is TRBJ1-4 and V is TRBV5-1; D remains unclear. CDR1 and CDR2 from the germline V gene are SGHRS and YFSETQ. The V gene lost 0 bases and the J gene lost 8 bases, with 14 bases spanning the gap. CDR3 length: 15 residues. CDR3 DNA sequence: TGCGCCAGCAGCTTGGCCAGAGATCCGGGGGAAAAACTGTTTTTT. It codes for CASSLARDPGEKLFF.

The V and J genes are TRBV2 and TRBJ2-5, with D unresolved. Per germline, CDR1 SNHLY and CDR2 FYNNEI. V lost 7 bases and J lost 3, with 12 bases in between. The CDR3 extends over 13 amino acids. CDR3 sequence (DNA): TGTGCCAGCACGGGCAGGCTCGAAGAGACCCAGTACTTC. Its translation is CASTGRLEETQYF.

This rearrangement joins TRBV7-8 to TRBJ2-7; D remains ambiguous. The CDR3 is 12 residues long. Germline V lookup: CDR1 SGHVS, CDR2 FQNEAQ. The V and J ends lost 1 base and 6 bases respectively, with 7 bases between them. The CDR3 sequence: CASSLGQSEQYF. In DNA, the CDR3 is TGTGCCAGCAGCTTAGGCCAGAGCGAGCAGTACTTC.

This clone was counted once. The J gene is TRBJ2-2, the V gene TRBV15; TRBD1 is a possible D gene (6 bases). This CDR3 spans 15 amino acids. The V end lost 0 bases, the J end lost 6 bases, and 11 bases lay between the germline ends. Germline-derived CDR1 and CDR2 are LNHNV and YYDKDF (reference sequence). The CDR3 sequence is CATSRDLGGAGELFF. The CDR3 DNA sequence: TGTGCCACCAGCAGAGATTTAGGGGGTGCCGGGGAGCTGTTTTTT.